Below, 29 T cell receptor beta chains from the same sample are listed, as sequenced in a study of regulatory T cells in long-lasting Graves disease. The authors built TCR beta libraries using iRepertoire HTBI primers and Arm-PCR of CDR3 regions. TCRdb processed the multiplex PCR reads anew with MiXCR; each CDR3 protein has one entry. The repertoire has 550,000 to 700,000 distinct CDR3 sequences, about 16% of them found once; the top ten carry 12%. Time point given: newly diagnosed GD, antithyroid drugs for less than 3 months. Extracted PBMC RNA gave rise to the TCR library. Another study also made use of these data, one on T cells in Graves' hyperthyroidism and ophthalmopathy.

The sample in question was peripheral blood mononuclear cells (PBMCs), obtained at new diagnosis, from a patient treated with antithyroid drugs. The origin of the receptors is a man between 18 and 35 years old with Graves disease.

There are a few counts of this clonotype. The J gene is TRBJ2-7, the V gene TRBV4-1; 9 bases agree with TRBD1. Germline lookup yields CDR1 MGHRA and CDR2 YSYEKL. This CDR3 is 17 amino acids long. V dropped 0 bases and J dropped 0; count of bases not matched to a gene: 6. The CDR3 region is CASSQDSGTGPSYEQYF. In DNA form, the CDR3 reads TGCGCCAGCAGCCAAGATTCAGGGACAGGGCCCTCCTACGAGCAGTACTTC.

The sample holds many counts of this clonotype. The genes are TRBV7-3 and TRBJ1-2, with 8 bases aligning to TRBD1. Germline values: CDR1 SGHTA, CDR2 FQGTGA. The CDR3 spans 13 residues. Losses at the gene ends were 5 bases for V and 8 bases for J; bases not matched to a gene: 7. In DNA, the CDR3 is TGTGCCAGCAGCCCCGGGACAGGCTTAGGCTACACCTTC. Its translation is CASSPGTGLGYTF.

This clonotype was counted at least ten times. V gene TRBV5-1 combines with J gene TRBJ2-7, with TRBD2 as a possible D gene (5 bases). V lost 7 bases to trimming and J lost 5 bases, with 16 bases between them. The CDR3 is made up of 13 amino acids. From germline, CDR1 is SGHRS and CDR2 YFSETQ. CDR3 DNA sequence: TGCGCCAGCGCTCGCGGGCCCCTTAACGAGCAGTACTTC. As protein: CASARGPLNEQYF.

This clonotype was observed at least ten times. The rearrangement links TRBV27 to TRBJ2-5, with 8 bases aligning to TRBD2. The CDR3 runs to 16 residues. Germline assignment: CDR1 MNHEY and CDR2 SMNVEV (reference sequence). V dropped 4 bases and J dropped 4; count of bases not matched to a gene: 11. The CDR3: CASSSGAGVEGETQYF. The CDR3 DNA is TGTGCCAGCAGTTCAGGAGCGGGAGTCGAGGGAGAGACCCAGTACTTC.

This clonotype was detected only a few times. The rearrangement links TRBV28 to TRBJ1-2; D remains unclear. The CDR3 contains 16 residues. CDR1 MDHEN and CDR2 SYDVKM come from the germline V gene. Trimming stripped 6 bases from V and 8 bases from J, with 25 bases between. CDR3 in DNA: TGTGCCAGCAGCCACTCTAGACCCACCGTGTTAGGAGGCTACACCTTC. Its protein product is CASSHSRPTVLGGYTF.

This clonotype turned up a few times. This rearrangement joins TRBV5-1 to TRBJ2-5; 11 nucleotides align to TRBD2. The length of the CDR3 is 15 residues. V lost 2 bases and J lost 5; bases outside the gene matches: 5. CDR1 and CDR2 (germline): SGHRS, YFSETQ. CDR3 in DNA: TGCGCCAGCAGCTTACTAGCGGGAGTTGGGGAGACCCAGTACTTC. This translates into CASSLLAGVGETQYF.

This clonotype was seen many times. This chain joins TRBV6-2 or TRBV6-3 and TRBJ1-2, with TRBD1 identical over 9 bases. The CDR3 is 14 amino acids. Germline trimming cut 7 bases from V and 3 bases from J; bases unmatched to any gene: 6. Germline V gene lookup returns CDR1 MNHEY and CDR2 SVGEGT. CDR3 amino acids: CASKRDREDYGYTF. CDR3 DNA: TGTGCCAGCAAAAGGGACAGGGAAGACTATGGCTACACCTTC.

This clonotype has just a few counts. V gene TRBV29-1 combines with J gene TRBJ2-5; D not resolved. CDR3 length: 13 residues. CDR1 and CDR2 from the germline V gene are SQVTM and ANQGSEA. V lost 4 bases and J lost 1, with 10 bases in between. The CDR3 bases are TGCAGCGTTGTGGGCCGATTCCAAGAGACCCAGTACTTC. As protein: CSVVGRFQETQYF.

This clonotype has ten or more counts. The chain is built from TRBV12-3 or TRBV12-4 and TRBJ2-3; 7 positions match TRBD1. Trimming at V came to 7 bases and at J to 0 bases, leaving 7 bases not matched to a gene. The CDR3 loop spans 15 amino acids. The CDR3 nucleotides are TGTGCCAGCATCGCCGGGACAGCTAGCACAGATACGCAGTATTTT. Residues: CASIAGTASTDTQYF.

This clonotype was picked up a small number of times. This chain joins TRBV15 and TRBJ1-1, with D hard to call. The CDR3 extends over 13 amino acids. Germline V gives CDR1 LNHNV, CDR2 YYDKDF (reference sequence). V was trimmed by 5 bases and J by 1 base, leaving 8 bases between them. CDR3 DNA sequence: TGTGCCACCAGCTCCCGACAGAACACTGAAGCTTTCTTT. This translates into CATSSRQNTEAFF.

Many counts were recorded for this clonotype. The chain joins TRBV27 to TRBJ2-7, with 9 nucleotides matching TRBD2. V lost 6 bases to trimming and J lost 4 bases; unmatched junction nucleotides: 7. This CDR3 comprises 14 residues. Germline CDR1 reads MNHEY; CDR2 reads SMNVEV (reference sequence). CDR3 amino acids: CASRGLAARYEQYF. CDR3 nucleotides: TGTGCCAGCAGGGGACTAGCAGCCCGATACGAGCAGTACTTC.

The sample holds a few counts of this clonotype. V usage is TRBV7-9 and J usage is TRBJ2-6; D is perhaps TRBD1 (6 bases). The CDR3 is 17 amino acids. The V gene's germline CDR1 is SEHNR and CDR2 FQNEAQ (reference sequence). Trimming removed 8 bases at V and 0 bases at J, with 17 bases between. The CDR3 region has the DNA TGTGCCAGCCAAGAACAGGGAAATTACTCTGGGGCCAACGTCCTGACTTTC. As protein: CASQEQGNYSGANVLTF.

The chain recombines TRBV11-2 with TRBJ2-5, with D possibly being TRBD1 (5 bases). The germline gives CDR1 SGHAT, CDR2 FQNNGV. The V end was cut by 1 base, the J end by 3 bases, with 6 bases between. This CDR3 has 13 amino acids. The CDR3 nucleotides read TGTGCCAGCAGCTTAGTCAGGGAAGAGACCCAGTACTTC. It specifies CASSLVREETQYF. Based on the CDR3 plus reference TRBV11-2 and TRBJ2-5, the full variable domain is EAGVAQSPRYKIIEKRQSVAFWCNPISGHATLYWYQQILGQGPKLLIQFQNNGVVDDSQLPKDRFSAERLKGVDSTLKIQPAKLEDSAVYLCASSLVREETQYFGPGTRLLVL.

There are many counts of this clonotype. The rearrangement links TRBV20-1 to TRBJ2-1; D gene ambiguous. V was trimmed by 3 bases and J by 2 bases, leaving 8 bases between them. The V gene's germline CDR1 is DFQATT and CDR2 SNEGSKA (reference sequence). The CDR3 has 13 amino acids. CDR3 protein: CSASLITYNEQFF. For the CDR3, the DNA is TGCAGTGCTAGTCTAATAACCTACAATGAGCAGTTCTTC.

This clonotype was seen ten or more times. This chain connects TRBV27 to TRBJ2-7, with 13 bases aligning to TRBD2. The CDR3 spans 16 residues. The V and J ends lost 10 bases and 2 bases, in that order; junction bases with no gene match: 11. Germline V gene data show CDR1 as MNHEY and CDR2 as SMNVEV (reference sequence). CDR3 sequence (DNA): TGTGCCACGTGGACTAGCGGGAGTATCCCTACCTACGAGCAGTACTTC. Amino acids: CATWTSGSIPTYEQYF.

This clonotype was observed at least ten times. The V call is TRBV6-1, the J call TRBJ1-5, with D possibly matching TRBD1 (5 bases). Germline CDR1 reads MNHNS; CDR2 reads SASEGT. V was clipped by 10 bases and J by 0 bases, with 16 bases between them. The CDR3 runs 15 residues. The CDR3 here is CATVTESYSNQPQHF. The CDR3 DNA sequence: TGTGCCACCGTGACAGAGTCGTATAGCAATCAGCCCCAGCATTTT.

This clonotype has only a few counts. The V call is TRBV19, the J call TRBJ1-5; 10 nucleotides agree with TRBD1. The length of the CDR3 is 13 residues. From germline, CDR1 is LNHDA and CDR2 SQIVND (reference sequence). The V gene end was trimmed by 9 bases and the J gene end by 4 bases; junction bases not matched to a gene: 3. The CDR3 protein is CASRDRGNQPQHF. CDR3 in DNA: TGTGCCAGCAGGGACAGGGGTAATCAGCCCCAGCATTTT.

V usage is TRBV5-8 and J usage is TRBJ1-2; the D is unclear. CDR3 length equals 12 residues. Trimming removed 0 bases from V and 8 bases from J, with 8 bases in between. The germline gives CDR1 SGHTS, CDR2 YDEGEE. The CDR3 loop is CASSLDPGGYTF. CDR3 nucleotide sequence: TGTGCCAGCAGCTTGGATCCCGGCGGCTACACCTTC.

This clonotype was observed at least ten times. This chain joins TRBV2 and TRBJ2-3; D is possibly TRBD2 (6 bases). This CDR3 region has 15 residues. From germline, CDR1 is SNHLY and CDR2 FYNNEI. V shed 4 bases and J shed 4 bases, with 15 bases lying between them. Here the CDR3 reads CASSVASVLPDTQYF. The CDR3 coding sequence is TGTGCCAGCAGTGTGGCTAGCGTCTTGCCAGATACGCAGTATTTT.

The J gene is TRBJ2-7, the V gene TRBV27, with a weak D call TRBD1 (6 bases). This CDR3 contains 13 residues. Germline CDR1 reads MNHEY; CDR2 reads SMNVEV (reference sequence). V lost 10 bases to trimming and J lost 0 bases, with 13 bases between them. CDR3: CATDQGSSYEQYF. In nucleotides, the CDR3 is TGTGCCACCGATCAGGGGAGCTCCTACGAGCAGTACTTC.

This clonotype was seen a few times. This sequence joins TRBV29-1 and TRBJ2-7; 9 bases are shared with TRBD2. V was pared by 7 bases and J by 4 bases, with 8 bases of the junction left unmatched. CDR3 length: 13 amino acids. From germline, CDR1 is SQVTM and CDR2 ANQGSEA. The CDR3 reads CSGLSGRTYEQYF. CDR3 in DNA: TGCAGCGGGCTTAGCGGGAGAACGTACGAGCAGTACTTC.

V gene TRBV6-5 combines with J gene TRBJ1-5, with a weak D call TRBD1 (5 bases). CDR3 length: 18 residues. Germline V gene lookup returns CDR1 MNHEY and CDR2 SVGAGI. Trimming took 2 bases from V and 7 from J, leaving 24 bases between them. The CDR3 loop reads CASSYQSLWDPEDQPQHF. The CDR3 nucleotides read TGTGCCAGCAGTTACCAGAGCCTCTGGGACCCCGAGGACCAGCCCCAGCATTTT.

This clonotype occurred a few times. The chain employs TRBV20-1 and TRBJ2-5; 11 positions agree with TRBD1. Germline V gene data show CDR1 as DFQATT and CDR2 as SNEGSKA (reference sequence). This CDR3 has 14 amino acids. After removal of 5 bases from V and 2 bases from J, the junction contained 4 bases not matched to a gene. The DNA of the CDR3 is TGCAGTGCTCCGGGACAGGGGGGACAAGAGACCCAGTACTTC. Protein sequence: CSAPGQGGQETQYF.

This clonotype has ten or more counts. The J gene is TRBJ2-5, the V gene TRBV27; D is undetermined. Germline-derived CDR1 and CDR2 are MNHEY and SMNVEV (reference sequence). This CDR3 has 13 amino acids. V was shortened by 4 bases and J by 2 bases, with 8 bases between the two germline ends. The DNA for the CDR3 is TGTGCCAGCAGTTCACTCCTGCAAGAGACCCAGTACTTC. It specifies CASSSLLQETQYF.

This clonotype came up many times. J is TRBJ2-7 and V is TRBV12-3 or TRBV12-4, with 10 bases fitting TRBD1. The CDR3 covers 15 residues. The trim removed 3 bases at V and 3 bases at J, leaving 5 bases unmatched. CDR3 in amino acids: CASSFGGQGVYEQYF. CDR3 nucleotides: TGTGCCAGCAGTTTCGGAGGACAGGGGGTCTACGAGCAGTACTTC.

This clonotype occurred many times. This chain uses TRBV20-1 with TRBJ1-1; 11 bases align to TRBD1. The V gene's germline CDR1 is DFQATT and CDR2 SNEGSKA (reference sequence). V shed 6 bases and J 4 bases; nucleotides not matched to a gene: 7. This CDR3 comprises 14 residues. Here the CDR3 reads CSARGQGAFTEAFF. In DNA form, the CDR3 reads TGCAGTGCCCGCGGACAGGGGGCTTTCACTGAAGCTTTCTTT.

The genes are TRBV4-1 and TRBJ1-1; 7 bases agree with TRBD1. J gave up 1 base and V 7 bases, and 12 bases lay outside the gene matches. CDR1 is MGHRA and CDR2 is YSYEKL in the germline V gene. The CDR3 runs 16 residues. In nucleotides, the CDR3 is TGCGCCAGCAACCGGCCATCGGGACAGCCGAACACTGAAGCTTTCTTT. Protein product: CASNRPSGQPNTEAFF.

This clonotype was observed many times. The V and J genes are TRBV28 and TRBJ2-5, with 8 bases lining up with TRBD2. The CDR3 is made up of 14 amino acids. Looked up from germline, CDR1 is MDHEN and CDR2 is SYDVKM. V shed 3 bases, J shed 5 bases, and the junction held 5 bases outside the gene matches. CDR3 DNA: TGTGCCAGCAGTTTGAGTCGGGAGGGGGAGACCCAGTACTTC. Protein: CASSLSREGETQYF.

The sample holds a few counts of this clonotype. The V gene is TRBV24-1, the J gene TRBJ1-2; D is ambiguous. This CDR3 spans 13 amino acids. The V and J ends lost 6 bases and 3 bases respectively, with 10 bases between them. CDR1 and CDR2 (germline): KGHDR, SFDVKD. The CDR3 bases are TGTGCCACCAGTTTTGAGGATTACTATGGCTACACCTTC. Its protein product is CATSFEDYYGYTF.